The clone carrying this T cell receptor (beta chain) was recorded many times. The data were obtained in a study of early T cells in non-severe SARS-CoV-2 infection. From germline, CDR1 is KGHSH and CDR2 LQKENI. The CDR3 spans 13 residues. Trimming removed 3 bases at V and 3 bases at J, with 9 bases between. Individual cDNA molecules received unique molecular identifiers during library preparation. TCRdb re-called the 5' RACE reads with MiXCR, one entry per CDR3 protein. The sample lists tens of thousands of distinct CDR3 sequences, approximately 4% occurring once. This clonotype was obtained from an adult who was a healthcare worker with PCR-confirmed SARS-CoV-2 infection or an uninfected control (not recorded which). What was sequenced was whole blood. The chain carries TRBV18 and TRBJ2-7; D ambiguous. The chain's CDR3 is CASSPRQSYEQYF. CDR3 coding DNA: TGTGCCAGCTCACCGAGGCAGAGCTACGAGCAGTACTTC.